A single sample is the source of the 26 T cell receptor beta chains below, sequenced in a study of beta chain features in type 1 diabetes. Study outcomes and limitations: For Type 1 diabetes patients, all four CD4+ subsets carried TCRB CDR3s that were moderately but significantly shorter.

What was sequenced were expressed TCRB transcripts, since all of the isolated RNA had been reverse transcribed. Method: immunoSEQ multiplex PCR; TCRdb's copy keeps in-frame clones and lacks some. The table records about 650,000 clones, over 10% of them present only once. These TCRs' antigens remain unknown. Sequenced input: naive CD4+ T cells from blood. These receptors originate from a man aged 30 to 45 with type 1 diabetes.

The chain has TRBV5-4 and TRBJ1-6; 10 positions agree with TRBD1. The V gene end was trimmed by 0 bases and the J gene end by 9 bases; junction bases not matched to a gene: 0. Germline V CDR1 and CDR2: SGHNT, YYREEE (reference sequence). The CDR3 is 14 residues long. CDR3 protein: CASSLGDRGSPLHF. The CDR3 bases are TGTGCCAGCAGCTTGGGGGACAGGGGTTCACCCCTCCACTTT. Looking up the rest from reference TRBV5-4 and TRBJ1-6 gives the full variable domain: ETGVTQSPTHLIKTRGQQVTLRCSSQSGHNTVSWYQQALGQGPQFIFQYYREEENGRGNFPPRFSGLQFPNYSSELNVNALELDDSALYLCASSLGDRGSPLHFGNGTRLTVT.

The rearrangement links TRBV28 to TRBJ1-6, with TRBD1 identical over 8 bases. The CDR3 covers 15 residues. Germline CDR1 is MDHEN and CDR2 is SYDVKM. J was trimmed by 4 bases and V by 5 bases; bases with no gene match: 4. The DNA for the CDR3 is TGTGCCAGCAGTCCCGGACAGGGTTATAATTCACCCCTCCACTTT. Translated, it gives CASSPGQGYNSPLHF.

The rearrangement joins TRBV2 to TRBJ2-3; no definite D call. V shed 3 bases and J shed 7 bases, with 8 bases lying between them. Germline lookup yields CDR1 SNHLY and CDR2 FYNNEI. The CDR3 length is 12 residues. CDR3 bases: TGTGCCAGCAGTGACGTGGAGTATACGCAGTATTTT. Translating gives CASSDVEYTQYF.

This chain links TRBV7-6 with TRBJ1-1, with a tentative D call TRBD1 (6 bases). V was shortened by 1 base and J by 6 bases, with 15 bases between the two germline ends. CDR3 length: 15 residues. Per the germline V gene, CDR1 is SGHVS and CDR2 is FNYEAQ. CDR3 region: CASSLGGRQPAEAFF. The DNA for the CDR3 is TGTGCCAGCAGCTTAGGGGGGCGACAGCCGGCTGAAGCTTTCTTT.

The gene calls are TRBV9 and TRBJ2-2; 7 bases fit TRBD1. The CDR3 consists of 16 residues. Germline lookup yields CDR1 SGDLS and CDR2 YYNGEE. V trimming: 0 bases; J trimming: 3 bases; junction bases outside the gene matches: 5. CDR3 in amino acids: CASSVVGTVYTGELFF. CDR3 DNA sequence: TGTGCCAGCAGCGTAGTCGGGACAGTCTACACCGGGGAGCTGTTTTTT. The full variable domain, completed using reference TRBV9 and TRBJ2-2, is DSGVTQTPKHLITATGQRVTLRCSPRSGDLSVYWYQQSLDQGLQFLIQYYNGEERAKGNILERFSAQQFPDLHSELNLSSLELGDSALYFCASSVVGTVYTGELFFGEGSRLTVL.

This clone occurred a few times. Within the sample, other DNA sequences also encode this same CDR3. The chain couples TRBV7-2 to TRBJ1-3, with D unclear. The germline V gene encodes CDR1 SGHTA and CDR2 FQGNSA. Trimming pared 1 base from V and 3 bases from J, leaving 7 bases between. This CDR3 has 14 residues. CDR3 DNA: TGTGCCAGCAGCTTAGTGGGGAGTGGAAACACCATATATTTT. It yields the protein CASSLVGSGNTIYF.

The chain uses TRBV19 and TRBJ1-5; 11 bases align to TRBD1. J was trimmed by 3 bases and V by 3 bases; bases with no gene match: 4. The germline V gene encodes CDR1 LNHDA and CDR2 SQIVND (reference sequence). CDR3 size: 16 residues. In DNA, the CDR3 is TGTGCCAGTAGTATGGACAGGGGGCAGGACAATCAGCCCCAGCATTTT. It is translated as CASSMDRGQDNQPQHF. The entire variable domain, with the rest obtained from reference TRBV19 and TRBJ1-5, is as follows: DGGITQSPKYLFRKEGQNVTLSCEQNLNHDAMYWYRQDPGQGLRLIYYSQIVNDFQKGDIAEGYSVSREKKESFPLTVTSAQKNPTAFYLCASSMDRGQDNQPQHFGDGTRLSIL.

The chain uses TRBV11-2 and TRBJ2-1, with D perhaps assigned TRBD1 or TRBD2 (5 bases each). In germline, CDR1 is SGHAT, CDR2 FQNNGV. CDR3 length: 15 amino acids. The V and J ends lost 1 base and 6 bases respectively, with 13 bases between them. The CDR3 sequence is CASSLARDQLNEQFF. The CDR3 DNA reads as TGTGCCAGCAGCTTAGCCCGGGACCAACTCAATGAGCAGTTCTTC.

The V gene is TRBV9, the J gene TRBJ2-3; no firm D call. This CDR3 region has 14 residues. CDR1 SGDLS and CDR2 YYNGEE come from the germline V gene. Between the trimmed V and J ends, which lost 4 bases and 1 base, there was a span of 10 bases. CDR3 coding DNA: TGTGCCAGCAGCACCGTTCAGGGCACAGATACGCAGTATTTT. It yields the protein CASSTVQGTDTQYF.

This clone was seen a few times. The chain is built from TRBV6-5 and TRBJ1-6; 7 bases are shared with TRBD1. Germline values: CDR1 MNHEY, CDR2 SVGAGI. Trimming cost V 8 bases and J 10 bases; bases outside gene matches: 5. This CDR3 has 12 residues. The CDR3 nucleotides are TGTGCCAGCTTGGGACAGCGCTCACCCCTCCACTTT. Its translation is CASLGQRSPLHF.

The chain joins TRBV7-2 to TRBJ2-3, with D possibly TRBD1 on 7 matching bases. CDR1 is SGHTA, CDR2 FQGNSA, per germline. The CDR3 consists of 14 residues. Trimming shortened V by 0 bases and J by 5 bases, and 9 bases separated the two germline ends. This chain's CDR3 is CASSLAQGGDTQYF. Here the CDR3 DNA reads TGTGCCAGCAGCTTAGCGCAGGGGGGAGATACGCAGTATTTT.

V is TRBV2 and J is TRBJ1-2; TRBD1 might be the D (5 bases). The CDR3 covers 13 residues. Germline assignment: CDR1 SNHLY and CDR2 FYNNEI. V was clipped by 6 bases and J by 4 bases, with 12 bases between them. Here the CDR3 reads CASREDGGYGYTF. The DNA of the CDR3 is TGTGCCAGCAGGGAGGACGGGGGCTATGGCTACACCTTC.

The chain is built from TRBV2 and TRBJ1-1; D is ambiguous. The CDR3 sequence is 12 residues long. The germline CDR1 and CDR2 sequences are SNHLY and FYNNEI. V lost 5 bases, J lost 0 bases, and 4 bases lay in between. CDR3 sequence (DNA): TGTGCCAGCAGTCGGATGAACACTGAAGCTTTCTTT. Protein sequence: CASSRMNTEAFF.

The gene calls are TRBV14 and TRBJ2-5; the D gene is possibly TRBD1 (5 bases). Looked up from germline, CDR1 is SGHDN and CDR2 is FVKESK. V was clipped by 2 bases and J by 5 bases, with 18 bases between them. CDR3 size: 16 residues. The CDR3 bases are TGTGCCAGCAGCCAAACTCCTTTCAGGGTCAGGGAGACCCAGTACTTC. Its translation: CASSQTPFRVRETQYF.

This clone came up a few times. This chain links TRBV5-1 with TRBJ2-5, with TRBD1 matching over 9 bases. The CDR3 has 14 amino acids. With V trimmed by 4 bases and J by 5 bases, 6 bases remained unmatched. Germline V gene data show CDR1 as SGHRS and CDR2 as YFSETQ. CDR3 sequence (DNA): TGCGCCAGCAGCATCGGGACAGGGATGGAGACCCAGTACTTC. This sequence encodes CASSIGTGMETQYF.

A few counts support this clone. This chain connects TRBV19 to TRBJ1-5, with no clear D. Germline CDR1 reads LNHDA; CDR2 reads SQIVND (reference sequence). V lost 7 bases, J lost 7 bases, and 14 bases lay in between. The CDR3 is 13 residues long. The CDR3 DNA is TGTGCCAGTACTAGGGAACTTCGGCAGCCCCAGCATTTT. It translates to CASTRELRQPQHF.

V usage is TRBV29-1 and J usage is TRBJ2-5; D remains unclear. V was clipped by 5 bases and J by 1 base, with 14 bases between them. This CDR3 has 14 amino acids. CDR1 is SQVTM, CDR2 ANQGSEA, per germline. CDR3 in amino acids: CSVRPDKSQETQYF. DNA of the CDR3: TGCAGCGTTCGTCCCGACAAAAGCCAAGAGACCCAGTACTTC.

This chain links TRBV4-3 with TRBJ1-2, with a tentative D call TRBD1 (6 bases). CDR1 and CDR2 (germline): LGHNA, YSLEER. V lost 0 bases, J lost 2 bases, and 13 bases lay in between. This CDR3 has 16 amino acids. The CDR3 DNA reads TGCGCCAGCAGCCAAGATGGGGAAGGGGGAAACTATGGCTACACCTTC. This sequence encodes CASSQDGEGGNYGYTF.

CDR3 in DNA: TGTGCCGTTGGGACAGACACCGGGGAGCTGTTTTTT. Its protein is CAVGTDTGELFF. The chain links TRBV7-9 to TRBJ2-2; 7 nucleotides agree with TRBD1. This CDR3 spans 12 amino acids. From germline, CDR1 is SEHNR and CDR2 FQNEAQ (reference sequence). The ends lost 11 bases at V and 3 bases at J; junction bases unmatched: 3.

In its sample, this clone was seen a few times. The chain links TRBV7-2 to TRBJ1-2; no reliable D call. Deletions cut 7 bases from V and 0 bases from J, with 15 bases between. Germline V gene data show CDR1 as SGHTA and CDR2 as FQGNSA. The length of the CDR3 is 15 residues. CDR3 sequence (DNA): TGTGCCAGCACCTCCCTGGGAGGGCCTAACTATGGCTACACCTTC. Protein: CASTSLGGPNYGYTF.

V usage is TRBV7-2 and J usage is TRBJ1-2; D not certain. The CDR3 extends over 15 amino acids. V gave up 1 base and J gave up 0 bases, with 9 bases separating them. Germline CDR1 SGHTA, CDR2 FQGNSA. CDR3 amino acids: CASSLVQLANYGYTF. Here the CDR3 DNA reads TGTGCCAGCAGCTTAGTCCAATTAGCTAACTATGGCTACACCTTC.

A few counts support this clone. DNA of the CDR3: TGCGCCAGCAGCCAAGATCAAGGCATCCCAGAGACCCAGTACTTC. Its protein product is CASSQDQGIPETQYF. The chain has TRBV4-3 and TRBJ2-5; D is unresolved. From germline, CDR1 is LGHNA and CDR2 YSLEER. The CDR3 runs 15 residues. With 0 bases removed from V and 4 bases from J, the gap between germline ends came to 12 bases.

The chain combines TRBV27 with TRBJ1-4; 9 bases align to TRBD1. The V segment lost 4 bases and the J segment 7 bases; nucleotides outside the gene matches: 10. CDR3 size: 16 residues. Germline V gives CDR1 MNHEY, CDR2 SMNVEV (reference sequence). The CDR3 sequence: CASSSLPGQGAEKLFF. CDR3 sequence (DNA): TGTGCCAGCAGTTCGTTGCCGGGACAGGGTGCTGAAAAACTGTTTTTT.

This clone has a handful of counts. V and J are TRBV6-5 and TRBJ1-5, with D possibly being TRBD1 (5 bases). The V gene's germline CDR1 is MNHEY and CDR2 SVGAGI. Trimming took off 6 bases at V and 1 base at J, with 13 bases between the two ends. The CDR3 runs 15 residues. The CDR3 nucleotides are TGTGCCAGCAGCCCGGGACGGGTAAGCAATCAGCCCCAGCATTTT. Translating gives CASSPGRVSNQPQHF.

This chain connects TRBV4-1 to TRBJ1-1; the D is unclear. Trimming stripped 4 bases from V and 3 bases from J, with 9 bases between. There are 13 residues in the CDR3. Germline CDR1 is MGHRA and CDR2 is YSYEKL. Here the CDR3 reads CASSPQKDTEAFF. The CDR3 bases are TGCGCCAGCAGCCCTCAGAAGGACACTGAAGCTTTCTTT.

In this sample, this clone turned up a few times. The chain carries TRBV4-2 and TRBJ2-1; 12 bases fit TRBD1. Germline values: CDR1 LGHNA, CDR2 YNFKEQ. Unmatched junction bases numbered 9, after V lost 4 bases and J lost 8 bases. The CDR3 covers 16 residues. The DNA for the CDR3 is TGTGCCAGCAGCCGCATGGGACAGGGGGCGCGTGATGAGCAGTTCTTC. It translates to CASSRMGQGARDEQFF.